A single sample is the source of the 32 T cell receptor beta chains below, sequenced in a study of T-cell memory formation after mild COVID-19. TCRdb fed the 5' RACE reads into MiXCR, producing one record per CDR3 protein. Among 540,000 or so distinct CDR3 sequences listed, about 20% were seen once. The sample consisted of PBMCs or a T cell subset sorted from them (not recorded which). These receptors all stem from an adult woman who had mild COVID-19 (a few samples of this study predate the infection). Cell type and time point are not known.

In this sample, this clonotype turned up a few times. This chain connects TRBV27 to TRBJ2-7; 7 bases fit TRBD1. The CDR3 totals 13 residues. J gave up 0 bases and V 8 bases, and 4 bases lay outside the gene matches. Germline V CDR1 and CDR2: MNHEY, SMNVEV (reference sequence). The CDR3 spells CASATGFSYEQYF. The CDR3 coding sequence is TGTGCCAGCGCGACAGGGTTCTCCTACGAGCAGTACTTC.

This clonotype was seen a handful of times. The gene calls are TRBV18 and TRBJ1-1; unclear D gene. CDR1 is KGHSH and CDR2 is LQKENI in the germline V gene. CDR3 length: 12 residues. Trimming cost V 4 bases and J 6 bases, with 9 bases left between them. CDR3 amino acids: CASSLQTAEAFF. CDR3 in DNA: TGTGCCAGCTCACTTCAGACCGCTGAAGCTTTCTTT.

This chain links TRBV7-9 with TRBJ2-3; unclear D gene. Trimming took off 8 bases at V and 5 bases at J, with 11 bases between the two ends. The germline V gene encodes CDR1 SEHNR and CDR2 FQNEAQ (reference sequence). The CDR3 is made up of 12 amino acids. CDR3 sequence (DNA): TGTGCCAGCGCTCGGATCCAAGATACGCAGTATTTT. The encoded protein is CASARIQDTQYF.

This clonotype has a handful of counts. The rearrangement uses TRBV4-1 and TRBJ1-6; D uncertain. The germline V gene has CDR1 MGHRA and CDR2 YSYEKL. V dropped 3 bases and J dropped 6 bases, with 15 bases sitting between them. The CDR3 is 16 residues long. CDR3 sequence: CASSQEQGNSNSPLHF. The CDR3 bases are TGCGCCAGCAGCCAGGAACAAGGGAACTCTAATTCACCCCTCCACTTT.

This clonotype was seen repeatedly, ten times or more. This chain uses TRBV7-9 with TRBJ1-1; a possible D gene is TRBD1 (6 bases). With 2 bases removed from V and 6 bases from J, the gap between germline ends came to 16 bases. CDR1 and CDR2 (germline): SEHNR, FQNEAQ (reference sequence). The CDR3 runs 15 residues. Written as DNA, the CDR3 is TGTGCCAGCAGCTTACTATACAGGGACGAGGCTGAAGCTTTCTTT. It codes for CASSLLYRDEAEAFF.

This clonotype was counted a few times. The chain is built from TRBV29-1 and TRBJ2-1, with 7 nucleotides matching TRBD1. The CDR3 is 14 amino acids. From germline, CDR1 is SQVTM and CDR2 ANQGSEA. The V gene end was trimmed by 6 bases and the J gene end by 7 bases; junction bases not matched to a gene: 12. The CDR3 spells CSVPPGQVPNEQFF. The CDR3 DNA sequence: TGCAGCGTACCCCCCGGACAGGTCCCGAATGAGCAGTTCTTC.

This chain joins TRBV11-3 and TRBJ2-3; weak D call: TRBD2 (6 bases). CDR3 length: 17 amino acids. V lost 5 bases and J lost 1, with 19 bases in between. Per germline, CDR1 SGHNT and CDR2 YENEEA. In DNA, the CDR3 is TGTGCCAGCAGCCTTCTCTGGGGGGAATGGGGCACAGATACGCAGTATTTT. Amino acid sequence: CASSLLWGEWGTDTQYF.

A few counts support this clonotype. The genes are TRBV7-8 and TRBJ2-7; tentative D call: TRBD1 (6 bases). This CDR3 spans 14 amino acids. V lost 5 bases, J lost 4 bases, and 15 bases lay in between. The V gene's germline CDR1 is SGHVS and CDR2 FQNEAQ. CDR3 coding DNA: TGTGCCAGCAGCGCCCGACAGGCTAGTTACGAGCAGTACTTC. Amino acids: CASSARQASYEQYF.

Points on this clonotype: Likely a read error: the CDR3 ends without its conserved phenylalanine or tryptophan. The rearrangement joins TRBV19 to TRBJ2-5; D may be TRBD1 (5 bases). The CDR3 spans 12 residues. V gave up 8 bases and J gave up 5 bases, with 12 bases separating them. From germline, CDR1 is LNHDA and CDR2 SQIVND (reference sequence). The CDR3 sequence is CASSSKGETQYL. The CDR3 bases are TGTGCCAGTTCTTCGAAGGGGGAGACCCAGTACTTA.

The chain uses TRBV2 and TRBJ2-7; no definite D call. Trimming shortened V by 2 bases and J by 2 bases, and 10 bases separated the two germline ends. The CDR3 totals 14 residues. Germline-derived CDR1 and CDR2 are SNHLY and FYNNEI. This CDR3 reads CASSERRIAYEQYF. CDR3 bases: TGTGCCAGCAGTGAAAGGAGAATCGCCTACGAGCAGTACTTC.

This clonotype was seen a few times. CDR3 DNA sequence: TGTGCCAGCAGCCAAGATTTATTGGACAGGGGGCCTTTAGAGCAGTACTTC. This gives the protein CASSQDLLDRGPLEQYF. The rearrangement links TRBV4-2 to TRBJ2-7, with 11 bases aligning to TRBD1. Trimming removed 0 bases from V and 7 bases from J; junction bases left unmatched: 11. Germline-derived CDR1 and CDR2 are LGHNA and YNFKEQ. The CDR3 contains 17 residues.

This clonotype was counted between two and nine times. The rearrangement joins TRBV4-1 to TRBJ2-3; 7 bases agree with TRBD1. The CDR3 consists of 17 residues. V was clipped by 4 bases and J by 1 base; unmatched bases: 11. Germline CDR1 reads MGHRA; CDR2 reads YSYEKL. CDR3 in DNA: TGCGCCAGCAGCCCCGGTGTGAGGGGGCCCCGCACAGATACGCAGTATTTT. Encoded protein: CASSPGVRGPRTDTQYF.

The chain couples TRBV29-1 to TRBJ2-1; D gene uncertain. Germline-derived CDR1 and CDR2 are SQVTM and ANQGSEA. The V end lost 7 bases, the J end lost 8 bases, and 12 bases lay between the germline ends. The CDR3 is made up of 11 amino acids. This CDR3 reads CSGGGFDEQFF. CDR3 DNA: TGCAGCGGCGGCGGCTTTGATGAGCAGTTCTTC.

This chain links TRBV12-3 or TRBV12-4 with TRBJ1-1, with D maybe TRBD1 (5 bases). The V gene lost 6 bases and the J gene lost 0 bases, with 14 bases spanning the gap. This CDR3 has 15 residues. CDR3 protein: CASSVHPGLNTEAFF. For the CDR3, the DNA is TGTGCCAGCAGCGTCCACCCAGGGCTGAACACTGAAGCTTTCTTT.

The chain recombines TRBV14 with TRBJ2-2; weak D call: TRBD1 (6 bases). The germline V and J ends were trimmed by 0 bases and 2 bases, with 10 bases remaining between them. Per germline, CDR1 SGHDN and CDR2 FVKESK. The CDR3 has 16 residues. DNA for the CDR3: TGTGCCAGCAGCCAAGACAGGGGAGAAAACACCGGGGAGCTGTTTTTT. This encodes CASSQDRGENTGELFF.

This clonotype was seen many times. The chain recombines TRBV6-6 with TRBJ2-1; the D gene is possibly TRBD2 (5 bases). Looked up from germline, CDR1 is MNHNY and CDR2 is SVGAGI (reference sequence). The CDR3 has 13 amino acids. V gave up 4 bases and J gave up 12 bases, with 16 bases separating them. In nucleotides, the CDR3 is TGTGCCAGCAGTTGGGAGTTGTTTAGTTGGCAGTTCTTC. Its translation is CASSWELFSWQFF.

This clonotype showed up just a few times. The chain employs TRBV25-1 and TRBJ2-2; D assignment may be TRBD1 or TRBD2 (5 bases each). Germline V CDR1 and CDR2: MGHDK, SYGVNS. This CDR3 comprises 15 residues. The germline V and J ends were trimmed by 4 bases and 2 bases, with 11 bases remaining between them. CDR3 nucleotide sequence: TGTGCCAGCAGTGGTGGGACGGTTAACACCGGGGAGCTGTTTTTT. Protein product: CASSGGTVNTGELFF. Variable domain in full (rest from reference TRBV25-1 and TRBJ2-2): EADIYQTPRYLVIGTGKKITLECSQTMGHDKMYWYQQDPGMELHLIHYSYGVNSTEKGDLSSESTVSRIRTEHFPLTLESARPSHTSQYLCASSGGTVNTGELFFGEGSRLTVL.

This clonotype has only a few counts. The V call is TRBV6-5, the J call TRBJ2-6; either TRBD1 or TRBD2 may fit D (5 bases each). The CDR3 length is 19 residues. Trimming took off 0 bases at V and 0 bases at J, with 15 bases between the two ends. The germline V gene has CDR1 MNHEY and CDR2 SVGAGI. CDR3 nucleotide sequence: TGTGCCAGCAGTTACTCCCATCCGGGACGTAGCTCTGGGGCCAACGTCCTGACTTTC. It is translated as CASSYSHPGRSSGANVLTF.

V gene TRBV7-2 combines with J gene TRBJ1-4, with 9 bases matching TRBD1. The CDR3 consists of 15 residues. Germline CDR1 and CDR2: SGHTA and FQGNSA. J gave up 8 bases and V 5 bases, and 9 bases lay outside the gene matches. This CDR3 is CASSRRQGGTEKLFF. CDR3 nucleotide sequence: TGTGCCAGCAGCAGACGACAGGGGGGAACGGAAAAACTGTTTTTT. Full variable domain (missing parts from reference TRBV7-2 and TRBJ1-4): GAGVSQSPSNKVTEKGKDVELRCDPISGHTALYWYRQSLGQGLEFLIYFQGNSAPDKSGLPSDRFSAERTGGSVSTLTIQRTQQEDSAVYLCASSRRQGGTEKLFFGSGTQLSVL.

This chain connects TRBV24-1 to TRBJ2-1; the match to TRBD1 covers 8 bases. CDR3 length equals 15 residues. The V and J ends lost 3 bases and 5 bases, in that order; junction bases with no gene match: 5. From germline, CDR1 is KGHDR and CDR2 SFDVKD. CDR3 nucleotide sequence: TGTGCCACCAGTGATCAGACAGGGGTACACAATGAGCAGTTCTTC. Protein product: CATSDQTGVHNEQFF.

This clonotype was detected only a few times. The chain's CDR3 is CSATTGAYEQYF. The CDR3 nucleotides are TGCAGTGCCACGACAGGGGCCTACGAGCAGTACTTC. V usage is TRBV20-1 and J usage is TRBJ2-7, with 8 bases aligning to TRBD1. V was pared by 6 bases and J by 2 bases, with 3 bases of the junction left unmatched. CDR3 length: 12 residues. In germline, CDR1 is DFQATT, CDR2 SNEGSKA (reference sequence).

CDR3 DNA: TGTGCCAGCAGTTACTCGCCCCCTTGGATAGCGGGGAGCATTGGTGAGCAGTTCTTC. This encodes CASSYSPPWIAGSIGEQFF. The chain carries TRBV6-5 and TRBJ2-1, with TRBD2 identical over 8 bases. CDR1 and CDR2 (germline): MNHEY, SVGAGI. This CDR3 has 19 residues. V was pared by 0 bases and J by 9 bases, with 19 bases of the junction left unmatched.

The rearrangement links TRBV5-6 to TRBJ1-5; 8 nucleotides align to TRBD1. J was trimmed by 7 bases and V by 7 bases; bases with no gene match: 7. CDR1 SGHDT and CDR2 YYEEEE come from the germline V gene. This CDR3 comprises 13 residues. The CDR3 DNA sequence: TGTGCCAGCGCCACAGGGGGTGAGCAGCCCCAGCATTTT. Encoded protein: CASATGGEQPQHF.

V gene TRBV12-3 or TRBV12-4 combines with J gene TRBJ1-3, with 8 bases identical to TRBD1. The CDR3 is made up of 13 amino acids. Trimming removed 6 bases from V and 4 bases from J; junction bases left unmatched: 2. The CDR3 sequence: CASSRTGGNTIYF. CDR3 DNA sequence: TGTGCCAGCAGCAGGACAGGGGGAAACACCATATATTTT.

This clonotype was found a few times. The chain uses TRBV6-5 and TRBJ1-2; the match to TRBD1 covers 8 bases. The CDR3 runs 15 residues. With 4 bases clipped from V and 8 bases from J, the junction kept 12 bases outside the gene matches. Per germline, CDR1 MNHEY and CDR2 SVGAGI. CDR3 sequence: CASSSLTRGRIGYTF. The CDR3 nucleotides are TGTGCCAGCAGTTCACTAACCAGGGGGCGCATCGGCTACACCTTC.

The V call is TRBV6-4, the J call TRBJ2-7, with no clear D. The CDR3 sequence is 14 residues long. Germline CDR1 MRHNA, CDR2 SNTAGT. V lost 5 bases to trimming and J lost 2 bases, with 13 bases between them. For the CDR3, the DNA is TGTGCCAGCAGTCGTTATGACGTAACCTACGAGCAGTACTTC. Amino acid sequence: CASSRYDVTYEQYF.

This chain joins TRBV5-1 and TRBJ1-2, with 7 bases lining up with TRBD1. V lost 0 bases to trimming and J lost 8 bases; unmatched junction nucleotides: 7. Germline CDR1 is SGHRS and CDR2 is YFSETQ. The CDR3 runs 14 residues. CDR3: CASSLETGIIGYTF. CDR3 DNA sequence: TGCGCCAGCAGCTTGGAGACAGGGATAATCGGCTACACCTTC.

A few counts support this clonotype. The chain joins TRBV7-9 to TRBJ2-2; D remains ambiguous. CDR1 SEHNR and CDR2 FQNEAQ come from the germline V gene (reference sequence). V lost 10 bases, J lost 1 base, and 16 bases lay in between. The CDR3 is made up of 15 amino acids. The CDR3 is CATPAPTKNTGELFF. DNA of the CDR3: TGTGCCACCCCCGCCCCCACAAAGAACACCGGGGAGCTGTTTTTT.

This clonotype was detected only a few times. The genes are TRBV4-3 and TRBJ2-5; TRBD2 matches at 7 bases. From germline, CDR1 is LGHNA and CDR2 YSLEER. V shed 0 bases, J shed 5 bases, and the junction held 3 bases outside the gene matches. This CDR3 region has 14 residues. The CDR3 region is CASSQEASGETQYF. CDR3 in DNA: TGCGCCAGCAGCCAAGAAGCTAGCGGTGAGACCCAGTACTTC.

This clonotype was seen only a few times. The CDR3 region is CATSDMRDSGRETQYF. The CDR3 nucleotides are TGTGCCACCAGTGACATGCGGGATAGCGGGAGAGAGACCCAGTACTTC. The genes are TRBV24-1 and TRBJ2-5; 9 nucleotides agree with TRBD2. V lost 4 bases, J lost 4 bases, and 9 bases stayed unmatched. CDR3 length equals 16 residues. Per germline, CDR1 KGHDR and CDR2 SFDVKD.

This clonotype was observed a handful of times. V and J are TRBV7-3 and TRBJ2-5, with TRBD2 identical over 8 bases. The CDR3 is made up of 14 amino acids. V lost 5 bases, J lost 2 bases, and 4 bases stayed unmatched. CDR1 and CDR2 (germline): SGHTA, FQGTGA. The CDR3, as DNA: TGTGCCAGCAGCACAGGGACTAGACAAGAGACCCAGTACTTC. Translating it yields CASSTGTRQETQYF.

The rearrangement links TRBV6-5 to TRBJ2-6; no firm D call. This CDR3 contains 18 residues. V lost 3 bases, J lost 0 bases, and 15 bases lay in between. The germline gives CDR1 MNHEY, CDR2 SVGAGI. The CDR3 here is CASSYPLRGPSGANVLTF. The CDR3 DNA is TGTGCCAGCAGTTATCCATTACGAGGCCCCTCTGGGGCCAACGTCCTGACTTTC.